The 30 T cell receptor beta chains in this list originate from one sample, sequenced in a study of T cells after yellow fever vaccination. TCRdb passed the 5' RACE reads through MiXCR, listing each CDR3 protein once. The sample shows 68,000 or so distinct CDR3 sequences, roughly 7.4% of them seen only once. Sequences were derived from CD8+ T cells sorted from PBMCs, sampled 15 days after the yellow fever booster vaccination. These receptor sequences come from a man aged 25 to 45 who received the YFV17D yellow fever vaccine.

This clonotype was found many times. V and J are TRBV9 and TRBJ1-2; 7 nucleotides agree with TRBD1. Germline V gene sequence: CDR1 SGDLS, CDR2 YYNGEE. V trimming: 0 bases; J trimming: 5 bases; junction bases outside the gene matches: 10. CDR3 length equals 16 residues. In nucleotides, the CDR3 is TGTGCCAGCAGCGTAGGAGGGGACAGCGACGAATATGGCTACACCTTC. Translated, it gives CASSVGGDSDEYGYTF.

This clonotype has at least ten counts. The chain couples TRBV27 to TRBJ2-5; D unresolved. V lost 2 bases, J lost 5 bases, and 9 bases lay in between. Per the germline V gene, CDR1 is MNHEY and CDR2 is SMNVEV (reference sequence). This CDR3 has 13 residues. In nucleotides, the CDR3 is TGTGCCAGCAGTTTAAACTCTCGGGAGACCCAGTACTTC. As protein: CASSLNSRETQYF.

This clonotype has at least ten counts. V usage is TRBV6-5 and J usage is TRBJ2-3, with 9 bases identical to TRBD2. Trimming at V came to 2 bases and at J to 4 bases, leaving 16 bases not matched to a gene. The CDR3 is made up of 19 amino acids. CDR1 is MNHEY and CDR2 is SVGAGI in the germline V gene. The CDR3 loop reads CASSYGAYGGLAVADTQYF. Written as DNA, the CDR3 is TGTGCCAGCAGTTACGGGGCGTACGGGGGACTAGCAGTGGCAGATACGCAGTATTTT.

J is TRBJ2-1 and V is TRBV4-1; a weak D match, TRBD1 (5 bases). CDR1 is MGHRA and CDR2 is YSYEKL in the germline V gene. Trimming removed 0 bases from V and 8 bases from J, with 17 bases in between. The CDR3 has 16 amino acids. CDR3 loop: CASSQEGSQGLDEQFF. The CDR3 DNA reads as TGCGCCAGCAGCCAAGAAGGGTCTCAGGGTTTGGATGAGCAGTTCTTC.

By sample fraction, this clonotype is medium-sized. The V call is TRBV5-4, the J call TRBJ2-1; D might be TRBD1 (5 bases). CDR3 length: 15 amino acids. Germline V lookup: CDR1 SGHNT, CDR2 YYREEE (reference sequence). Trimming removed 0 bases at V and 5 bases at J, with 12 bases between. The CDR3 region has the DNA TGTGCCAGCAGCTTGGGGGCAGGGCCAAACAATGAGCAGTTCTTC. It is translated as CASSLGAGPNNEQFF.

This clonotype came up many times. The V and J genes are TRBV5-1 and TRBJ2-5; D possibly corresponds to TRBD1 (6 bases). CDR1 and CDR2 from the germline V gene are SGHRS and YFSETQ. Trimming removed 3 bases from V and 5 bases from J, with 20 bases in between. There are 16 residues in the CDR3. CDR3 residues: CASSSLSGEGGETQYF. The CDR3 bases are TGCGCCAGCAGCTCCTTGTCCGGGGAAGGGGGTGAGACCCAGTACTTC.

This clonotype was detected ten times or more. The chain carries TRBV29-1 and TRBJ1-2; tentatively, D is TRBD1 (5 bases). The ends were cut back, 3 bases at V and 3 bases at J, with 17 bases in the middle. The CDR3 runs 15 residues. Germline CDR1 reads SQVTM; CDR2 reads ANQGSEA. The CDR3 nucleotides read TGCAGCGTTGACTGGGGGACCCAAGAAGACTATGGCTACACCTTC. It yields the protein CSVDWGTQEDYGYTF.

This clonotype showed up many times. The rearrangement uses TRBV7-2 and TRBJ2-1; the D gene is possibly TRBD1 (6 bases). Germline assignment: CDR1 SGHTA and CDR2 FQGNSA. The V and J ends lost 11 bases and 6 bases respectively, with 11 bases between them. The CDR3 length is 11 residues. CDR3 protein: CALPRGNEQFF. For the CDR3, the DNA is TGTGCCCTACCCAGGGGCAATGAGCAGTTCTTC.

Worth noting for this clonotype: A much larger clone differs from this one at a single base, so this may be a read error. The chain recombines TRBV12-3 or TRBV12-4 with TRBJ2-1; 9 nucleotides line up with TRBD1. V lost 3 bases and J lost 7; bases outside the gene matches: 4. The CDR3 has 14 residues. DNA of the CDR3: TGTGCCAGCAGTTTTTTGGGGACAGGGAATGAGCAGTTCTTC. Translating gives CASSFLGTGNEQFF.

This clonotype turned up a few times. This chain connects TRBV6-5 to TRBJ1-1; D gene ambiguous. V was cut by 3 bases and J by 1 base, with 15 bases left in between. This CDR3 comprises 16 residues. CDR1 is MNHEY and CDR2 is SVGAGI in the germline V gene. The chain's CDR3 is CASSYKREAGNTEAFF. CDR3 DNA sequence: TGTGCCAGCAGTTATAAGAGGGAGGCTGGGAACACTGAAGCTTTCTTT.

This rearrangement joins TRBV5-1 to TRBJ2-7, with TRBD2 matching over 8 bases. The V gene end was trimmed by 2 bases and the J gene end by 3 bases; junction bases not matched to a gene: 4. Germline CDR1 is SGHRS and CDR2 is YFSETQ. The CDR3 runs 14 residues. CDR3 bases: TGCGCCAGCAGCTTTCTCGGGGGGGGCTACGAGCAGTACTTC. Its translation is CASSFLGGGYEQYF.

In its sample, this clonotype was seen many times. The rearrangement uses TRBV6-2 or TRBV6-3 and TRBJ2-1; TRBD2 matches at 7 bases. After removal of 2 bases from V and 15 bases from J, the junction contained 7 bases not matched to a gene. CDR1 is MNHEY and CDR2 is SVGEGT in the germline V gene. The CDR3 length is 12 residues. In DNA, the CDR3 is TGTGCCAGCAGTTACGGGGCGGGAGTAGGGTTCTTC. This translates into CASSYGAGVGFF.

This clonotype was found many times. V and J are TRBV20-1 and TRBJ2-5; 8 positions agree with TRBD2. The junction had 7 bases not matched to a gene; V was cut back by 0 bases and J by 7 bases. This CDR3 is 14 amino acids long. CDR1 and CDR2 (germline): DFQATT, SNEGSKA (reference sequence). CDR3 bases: TGCAGTGCTAGAGACTGGAACGGGAGGGCGACCCAGTACTTC. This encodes CSARDWNGRATQYF.

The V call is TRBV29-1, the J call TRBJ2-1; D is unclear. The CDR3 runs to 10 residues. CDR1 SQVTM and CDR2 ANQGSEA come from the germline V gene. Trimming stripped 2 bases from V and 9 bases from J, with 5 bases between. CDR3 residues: CSVEYPEQFF. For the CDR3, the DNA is TGCAGCGTTGAATATCCTGAGCAGTTCTTC.

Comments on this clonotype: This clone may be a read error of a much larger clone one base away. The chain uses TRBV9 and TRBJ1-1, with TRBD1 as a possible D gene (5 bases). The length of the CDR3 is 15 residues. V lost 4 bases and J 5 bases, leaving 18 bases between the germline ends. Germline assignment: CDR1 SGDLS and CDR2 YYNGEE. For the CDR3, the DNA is TGTGCCAGCAGCCCCGGGGACCTCGCGAAGACTGAAGCTTTCTTT. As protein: CASSPGDLAKTEAFF. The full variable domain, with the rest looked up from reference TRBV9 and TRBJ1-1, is DSGVTQTPKHLITATGQRVTLRCSPRSGDLSVYWYQQSLDQGLQFLIQYYNGEERAKGNILERFSAQQFPDLHSELNLSSLELGDSALYFCASSPGDLAKTEAFFGQGTRLTVV.

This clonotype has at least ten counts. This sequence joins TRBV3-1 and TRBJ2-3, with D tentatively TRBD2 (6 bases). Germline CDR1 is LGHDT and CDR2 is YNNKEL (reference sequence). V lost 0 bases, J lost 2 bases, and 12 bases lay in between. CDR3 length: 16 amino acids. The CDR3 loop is CASSQDWGGDTDTQYF. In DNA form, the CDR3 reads TGTGCCAGCAGCCAAGATTGGGGCGGGGACACAGATACGCAGTATTTT.

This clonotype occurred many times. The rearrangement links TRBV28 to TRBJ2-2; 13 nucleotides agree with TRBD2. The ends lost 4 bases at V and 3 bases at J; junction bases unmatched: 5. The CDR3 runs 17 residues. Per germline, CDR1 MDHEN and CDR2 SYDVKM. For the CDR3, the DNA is TGTGCCAGCAGTTCCGGACTAGCGGGAGACCACACCGGGGAGCTGTTTTTT. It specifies CASSSGLAGDHTGELFF. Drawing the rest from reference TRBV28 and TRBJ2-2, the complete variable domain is DVKVTQSSRYLVKRTGEKVFLECVQDMDHENMFWYRQDPGLGLRLIYFSYDVKMKEKGDIPEGYSVSREKKERFSLILESASTNQTSMYLCASSSGLAGDHTGELFFGEGSRLTVL.

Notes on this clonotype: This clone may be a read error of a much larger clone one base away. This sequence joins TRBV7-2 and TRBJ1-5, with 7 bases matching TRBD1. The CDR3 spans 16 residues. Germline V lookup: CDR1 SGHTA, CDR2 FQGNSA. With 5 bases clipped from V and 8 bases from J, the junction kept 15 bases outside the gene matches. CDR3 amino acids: CASSPGGGAGDEPQHF. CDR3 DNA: TGTGCCAGCAGCCCCGGAGGGGGCGCGGGGGATGAGCCCCAGCATTTT.

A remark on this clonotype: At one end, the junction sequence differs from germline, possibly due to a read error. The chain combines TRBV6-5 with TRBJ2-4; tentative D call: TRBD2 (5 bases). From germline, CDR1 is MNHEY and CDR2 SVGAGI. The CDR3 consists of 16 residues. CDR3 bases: TGTGCCAGCAGTTATAAATCGGCCCTAGCCAATAACATTCAGTACTTC. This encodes CASSYKSALANNIQYF.

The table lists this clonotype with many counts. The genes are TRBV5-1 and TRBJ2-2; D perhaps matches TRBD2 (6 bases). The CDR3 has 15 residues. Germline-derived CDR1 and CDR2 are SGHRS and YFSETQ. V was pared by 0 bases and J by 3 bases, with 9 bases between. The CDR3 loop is CASSLVGEDTGELFF. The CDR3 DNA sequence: TGCGCCAGCAGCTTGGTGGGGGAGGACACCGGGGAGCTGTTTTTT. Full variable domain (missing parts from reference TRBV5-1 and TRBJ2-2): KAGVTQTPRYLIKTRGQQVTLSCSPISGHRSVSWYQQTPGQGLQFLFEYFSETQRNKGNFPGRFSGRQFSNSRSEMNVSTLELGDSALYLCASSLVGEDTGELFFGEGSRLTVL.

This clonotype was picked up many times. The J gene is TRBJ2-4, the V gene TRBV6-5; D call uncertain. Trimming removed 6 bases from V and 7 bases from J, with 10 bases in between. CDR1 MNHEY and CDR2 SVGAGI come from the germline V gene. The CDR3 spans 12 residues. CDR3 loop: CASSPSGNIQYF. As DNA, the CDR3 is TGTGCCAGCAGCCCCTCCGGGAACATTCAGTACTTC.

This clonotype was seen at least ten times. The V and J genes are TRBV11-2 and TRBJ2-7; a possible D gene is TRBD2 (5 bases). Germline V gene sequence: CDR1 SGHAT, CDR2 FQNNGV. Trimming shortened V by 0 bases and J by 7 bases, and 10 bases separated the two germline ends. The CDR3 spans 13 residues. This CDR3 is CASSLDPGREQYF. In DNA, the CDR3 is TGTGCCAGCAGCTTAGACCCGGGGAGAGAGCAGTACTTC.

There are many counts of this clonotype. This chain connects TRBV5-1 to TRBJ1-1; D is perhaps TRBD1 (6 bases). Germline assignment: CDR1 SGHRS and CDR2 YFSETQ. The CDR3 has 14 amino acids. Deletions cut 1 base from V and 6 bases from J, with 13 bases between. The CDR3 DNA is TGCGCCAGCAGCTTGTACTCCGGGGGCCCTGAAGCTTTCTTT. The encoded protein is CASSLYSGGPEAFF.

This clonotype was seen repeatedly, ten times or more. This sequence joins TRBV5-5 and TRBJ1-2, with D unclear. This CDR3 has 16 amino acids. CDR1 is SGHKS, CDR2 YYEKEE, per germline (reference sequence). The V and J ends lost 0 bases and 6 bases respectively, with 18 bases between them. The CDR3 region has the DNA TGTGCCAGCAGCTTGGCCGTAGCCTGGTCGGATCATGGCTACACCTTC. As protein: CASSLAVAWSDHGYTF.

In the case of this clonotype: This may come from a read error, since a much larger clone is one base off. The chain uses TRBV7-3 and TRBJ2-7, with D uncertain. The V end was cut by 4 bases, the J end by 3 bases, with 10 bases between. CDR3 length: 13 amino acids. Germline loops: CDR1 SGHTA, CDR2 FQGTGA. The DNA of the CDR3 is TGTGCCAGCAGCTCATTTGGCAACTACGAGCAGTACTTC. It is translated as CASSSFGNYEQYF.

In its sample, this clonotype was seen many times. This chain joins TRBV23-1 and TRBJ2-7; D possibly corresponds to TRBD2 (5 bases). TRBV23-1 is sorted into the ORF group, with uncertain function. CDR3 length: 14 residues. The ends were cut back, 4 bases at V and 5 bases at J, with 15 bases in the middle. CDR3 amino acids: CASSPARGCHEQYF. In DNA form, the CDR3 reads TGCGCCAGCAGTCCGGCGAGAGGGTGCCACGAGCAGTACTTC.

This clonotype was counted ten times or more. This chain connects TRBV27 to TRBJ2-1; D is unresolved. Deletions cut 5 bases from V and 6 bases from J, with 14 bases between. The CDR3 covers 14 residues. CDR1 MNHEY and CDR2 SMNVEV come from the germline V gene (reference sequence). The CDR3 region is CASSPNEVGNEQFF. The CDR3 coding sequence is TGTGCCAGCAGTCCCAACGAAGTGGGCAATGAGCAGTTCTTC.

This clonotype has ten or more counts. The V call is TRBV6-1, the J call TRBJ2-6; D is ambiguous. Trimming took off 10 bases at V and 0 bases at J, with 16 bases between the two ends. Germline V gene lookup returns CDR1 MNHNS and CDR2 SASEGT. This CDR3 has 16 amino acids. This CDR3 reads CANLGTDFSGANVLTF. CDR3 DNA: TGTGCCAACCTCGGCACCGACTTCTCTGGGGCCAACGTCCTGACTTTC.

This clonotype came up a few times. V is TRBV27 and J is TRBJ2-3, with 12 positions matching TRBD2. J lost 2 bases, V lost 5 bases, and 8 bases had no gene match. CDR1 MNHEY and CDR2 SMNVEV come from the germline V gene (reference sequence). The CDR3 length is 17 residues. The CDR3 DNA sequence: TGTGCCAGCAGTGAAGCGCTAGCGGGAGGGCTCACAGATACGCAGTATTTT. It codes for CASSEALAGGLTDTQYF.

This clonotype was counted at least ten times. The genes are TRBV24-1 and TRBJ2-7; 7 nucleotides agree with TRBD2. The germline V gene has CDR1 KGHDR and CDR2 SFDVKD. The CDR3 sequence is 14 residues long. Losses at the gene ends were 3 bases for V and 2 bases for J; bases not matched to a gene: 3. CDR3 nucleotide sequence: TGTGCCACCAGTGATAGCCGGGAGGCCTACGAGCAGTACTTC. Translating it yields CATSDSREAYEQYF.